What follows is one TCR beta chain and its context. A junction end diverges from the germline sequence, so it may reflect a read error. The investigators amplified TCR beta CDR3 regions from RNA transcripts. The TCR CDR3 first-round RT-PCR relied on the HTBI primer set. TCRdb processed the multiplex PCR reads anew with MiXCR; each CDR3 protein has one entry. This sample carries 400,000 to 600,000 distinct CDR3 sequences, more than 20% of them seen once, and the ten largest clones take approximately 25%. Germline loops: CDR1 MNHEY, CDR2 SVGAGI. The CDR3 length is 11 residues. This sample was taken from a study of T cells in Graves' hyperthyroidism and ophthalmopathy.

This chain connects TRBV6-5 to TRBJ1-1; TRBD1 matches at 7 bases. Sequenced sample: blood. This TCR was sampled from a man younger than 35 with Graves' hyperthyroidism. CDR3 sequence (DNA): TGTGCCAGCATTACAGGGGCTGATGCTTTCTTT. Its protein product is CASITGADAFF.